These 19 T cell receptor beta chains were sequenced from one sample in a study of blood T cells in healthy people across ages. A second PCR of roughly 7 to 11 cycles used a sample-barcoded 5' primer and a J-beta primer mix. TCRdb fed the 5' RACE reads into MiXCR, producing one record per CDR3 protein. The sample has around 870,000 distinct CDR3 sequences, under 35% seen once. The specimen sequenced was blood. The source is a woman aged 80 or over in good health.

This clonotype was detected ten times or more. The chain links TRBV15 to TRBJ1-5; no firm D call. Trimming took 0 bases from V and 2 from J, leaving 8 bases between them. This CDR3 has 15 residues. CDR1 LNHNV and CDR2 YYDKDF come from the germline V gene (reference sequence). CDR3 in amino acids: CATSRDTGGNQPQHF. The CDR3 DNA is TGTGCCACCAGCAGAGATACGGGCGGCAATCAGCCCCAGCATTTT.

This clonotype was seen many times. This chain links TRBV7-2 with TRBJ1-5; TRBD1 might be the D (5 bases). This CDR3 spans 14 amino acids. V shed 5 bases and J shed 3 bases, with 11 bases lying between them. Germline CDR1 SGHTA, CDR2 FQGNSA. The CDR3 DNA reads as TGTGCCAGCAGCGAGGCAGGGAACAATCAGCCCCAGCATTTT. Encoded protein: CASSEAGNNQPQHF.

Ten or more counts support this clonotype. V gene TRBV20-1 combines with J gene TRBJ1-6; no clear D gene. Deletions cut 3 bases from V and 3 bases from J, with 12 bases between. The CDR3 covers 15 residues. Germline V gene data show CDR1 as DFQATT and CDR2 as SNEGSKA (reference sequence). The CDR3 reads CSASPQLFYNSPLHF. CDR3 bases: TGCAGTGCTAGCCCTCAGCTATTCTATAATTCACCCCTCCACTTT.

V and J are TRBV5-1 and TRBJ2-1; D is undetermined. V lost 3 bases, J lost 3 bases, and 7 bases lay in between. Germline CDR1 is SGHRS and CDR2 is YFSETQ. CDR3 length equals 13 residues. The CDR3 sequence: CASSSDFYNEQFF. The CDR3 bases are TGCGCCAGCAGCTCCGACTTCTACAATGAGCAGTTCTTC.

This clonotype was seen a few times. The V gene is TRBV9, the J gene TRBJ2-2; 8 bases line up with TRBD1. Unmatched junction bases numbered 9, after V lost 5 bases and J lost 6 bases. The CDR3 contains 15 residues. From germline, CDR1 is SGDLS and CDR2 YYNGEE. The CDR3: CASRSQDRVSGELFF. The CDR3 DNA sequence: TGTGCCAGCAGGAGCCAGGACAGGGTTTCCGGGGAGCTGTTTTTT.

The CDR3 sequence: CASNTGRSYNEQFF. The CDR3 nucleotides read TGTGCCAGCAACACTGGACGGAGTTACAATGAGCAGTTCTTC. This chain joins TRBV27 and TRBJ2-1; D not resolved. V lost 7 bases and J lost 4, with 14 bases in between. Per the germline V gene, CDR1 is MNHEY and CDR2 is SMNVEV (reference sequence). This CDR3 spans 14 amino acids.

This clonotype was seen only a few times. The gene calls are TRBV20-1 and TRBJ1-1, with TRBD1 matching over 7 bases. Germline V gene data show CDR1 as DFQATT and CDR2 as SNEGSKA (reference sequence). The CDR3 covers 15 residues. Trimming took 6 bases from V and 2 from J; bases not matched to a gene: 12. CDR3 sequence: CSAQRGQGTNTEAFF. The CDR3 DNA is TGCAGTGCCCAGAGGGGGCAGGGGACAAACACTGAAGCTTTCTTT.

This chain uses TRBV5-1 with TRBJ1-5, with TRBD1 as a possible D gene (5 bases). The V gene's germline CDR1 is SGHRS and CDR2 YFSETQ. Between the trimmed V and J ends, which lost 2 bases and 3 bases, there was a span of 12 bases. The CDR3 runs 15 residues. CDR3 coding DNA: TGCGCCAGCAGCTTTGGGGGTGGACTCAATCAGCCCCAGCATTTT. Its protein product is CASSFGGGLNQPQHF.

This clonotype was found a few times. This sequence may be a read error, since a much larger clone differs from it by one base. The rearrangement uses TRBV28 and TRBJ1-2; D is perhaps TRBD1 (5 bases). This CDR3 has 14 amino acids. V shed 4 bases and J shed 2 bases, with 11 bases lying between them. Germline V lookup: CDR1 MDHEN, CDR2 SYDVKM. The CDR3 DNA reads as TGTGCCAGCAGTTGGGGCACCATGAACTATGGCTACACCTTC. Translation: CASSWGTMNYGYTF.

This sequence joins TRBV12-3 or TRBV12-4 and TRBJ2-7; D call uncertain. This CDR3 contains 13 residues. The V gene lost 3 bases and the J gene lost 5 bases, with 11 bases spanning the gap. The CDR3 sequence is CASSFQERNEQYF. The CDR3 DNA reads TGTGCCAGCAGTTTTCAGGAGAGGAACGAGCAGTACTTC.

The gene calls are TRBV7-9 and TRBJ1-2; D is uncertain. CDR1 and CDR2 (germline): SEHNR, FQNEAQ (reference sequence). Trimming removed 7 bases from V and 8 bases from J, with 20 bases in between. This CDR3 is 14 amino acids long. The CDR3 region is CASNGREPGSGYTF. CDR3 in DNA: TGTGCCAGCAACGGCCGGGAACCTGGATCGGGCTACACCTTC.

The chain employs TRBV6-5 and TRBJ1-1, with D unresolved. Trimming took off 2 bases at V and 3 bases at J, with 10 bases between the two ends. Germline V gene sequence: CDR1 MNHEY, CDR2 SVGAGI. The CDR3 loop spans 14 amino acids. DNA of the CDR3: TGTGCCAGCAGTTACGGACTAAGGGACACTGAAGCTTTCTTT. It codes for CASSYGLRDTEAFF.

The rearrangement uses TRBV12-3 or TRBV12-4 and TRBJ2-5, with D tentatively TRBD2 (5 bases). The CDR3 is made up of 14 amino acids. V was trimmed by 2 bases and J by 0 bases, leaving 7 bases between them. The CDR3 DNA reads as TGTGCCAGCAGTTTACCGGGGTACCAAGAGACCCAGTACTTC. Encoded protein: CASSLPGYQETQYF.

This clonotype has a count of ten or more. The chain carries TRBV9 and TRBJ2-3; 7 bases are shared with TRBD1. V trimming: 2 bases; J trimming: 6 bases; junction bases outside the gene matches: 18. CDR1 and CDR2 from the germline V gene are SGDLS and YYNGEE. The CDR3 runs 18 residues. The chain's CDR3 is CASSVGPWGTVLPDTQYF. The CDR3 bases are TGTGCCAGCAGCGTGGGCCCTTGGGGGACAGTACTCCCGGATACGCAGTATTTT.

In this sample, this clonotype turned up many times. The J gene is TRBJ2-3, the V gene TRBV6-5; D is perhaps TRBD2 (7 bases). Germline V gives CDR1 MNHEY, CDR2 SVGAGI. The V and J ends lost 6 bases and 2 bases respectively, with 18 bases between them. This CDR3 region has 16 residues. The chain's CDR3 is CASRLKGGGLTDTQYF. For the CDR3, the DNA is TGTGCCAGCAGACTTAAAGGGGGGGGGCTCACAGATACGCAGTATTTT.

This clonotype was recorded at least ten times. V gene TRBV28 combines with J gene TRBJ2-7; D perhaps matches TRBD1 (6 bases). The germline CDR1 and CDR2 sequences are MDHEN and SYDVKM. Deletions cut 5 bases from V and 1 base from J, with 15 bases between. The CDR3 is made up of 15 amino acids. CDR3 residues: CASSNTGISSYEQYF. The CDR3 DNA follows: TGTGCCAGCAGTAATACAGGGATTAGTTCCTACGAGCAGTACTTC.

A note on this clonotype: One junction end does not reproduce the germline sequence, and a read error may be involved. J is TRBJ2-2 and V is TRBV6-2 or TRBV6-3; D possibly matches TRBD1 or TRBD2 (5 bases each). This CDR3 has 15 residues. CDR1 and CDR2 (germline): MNHEY, SVGEGT. Here the CDR3 reads CASSFRTPDTGERFF. CDR3 bases: TGTGCCAGCAGCTTTCGGACACCTGACACCGGGGAGCGGTTTTTT.

The CDR3 spells CASNPGTDEQYF. The CDR3 DNA is TGTGCCAGCAACCCAGGGACAGATGAGCAGTACTTC. The chain recombines TRBV7-2 with TRBJ2-5, with TRBD1 identical over 7 bases. The V and J ends lost 7 bases and 11 bases, in that order; junction bases with no gene match: 10. The CDR3 extends over 12 amino acids. Germline V gene data show CDR1 as SGHTA and CDR2 as FQGNSA. Variable domain in full (rest from reference TRBV7-2 and TRBJ2-5): GAGVSQSPSNKVTEKGKDVELRCDPISGHTALYWYRQSLGQGLEFLIYFQGNSAPDKSGLPSDRFSAERTGGSVSTLTIQRTQQEDSAVYLCASNPGTDEQYFGPGTRLLVL.

This clonotype has more than one count but fewer than ten. The CDR3 DNA reads TGTGCCAGCGGAAGGGCTCTGAACACTGAAGCTTTCTTT. It translates to CASGRALNTEAFF. The rearrangement links TRBV7-8 to TRBJ1-1; D unclear. Trimming pared 8 bases from V and 0 bases from J, leaving 10 bases between. Germline V gives CDR1 SGHVS, CDR2 FQNEAQ. The CDR3 runs 13 residues.